Listed here are 26 T cell receptor beta chains from one sample, sequenced in a study of cytomegalovirus exposure and HLA in healthy donors. Here immunoSEQ multiplex PCR was the method, and the copy in TCRdb shows in-frame clones only, minus some. Of hundreds of thousands of clones in the sample, about nine tenths were seen once. Sequenced sample: PBMCs. The receptors originated from a woman aged 18-29 years in good health and CMV-seropositive.

The CDR3 bases are TGCGCCAGCAGCTTGAACCCAGGGGGGCTTAGGGACGAGCAGTACTTC. This encodes CASSLNPGGLRDEQYF. V gene TRBV5-1 combines with J gene TRBJ2-7; possible D gene TRBD1, 7 bases. Germline V lookup: CDR1 SGHRS, CDR2 YFSETQ. V lost 1 base to trimming and J lost 5 bases, with 19 bases between them. The CDR3 is 16 amino acids.

The chain carries TRBV4-1 and TRBJ1-5, with a weak D call TRBD1 (6 bases). Germline CDR1 MGHRA, CDR2 YSYEKL. Between the trimmed V and J ends, which lost 0 bases and 2 bases, there was a span of 11 bases. This CDR3 contains 16 residues. The CDR3 loop is CASSQEQGMGNQPQHF. The DNA for the CDR3 is TGCGCCAGCAGCCAAGAACAGGGAATGGGCAATCAGCCCCAGCATTTT.

This clone was observed a few times. V and J are TRBV6-1 and TRBJ2-7, with 12 bases aligning to TRBD2. The CDR3 contains 14 residues. Germline lookup yields CDR1 MNHNS and CDR2 SASEGT. V lost 7 bases to trimming and J lost 4 bases; unmatched junction nucleotides: 5. CDR3: CASNRLAGEYEQYF. CDR3 in DNA: TGTGCCAGCAACCGACTAGCGGGGGAATACGAGCAGTACTTC.

The rearrangement uses TRBV5-4 and TRBJ1-1; D perhaps matches TRBD1 (6 bases). The germline gives CDR1 SGHNT, CDR2 YYREEE (reference sequence). The CDR3 has 15 amino acids. The V end lost 0 bases, the J end lost 0 bases, and 9 bases lay between the germline ends. This chain's CDR3 is CASSLGGQLNTEAFF. The CDR3 DNA follows: TGTGCCAGCAGCTTGGGAGGACAGTTGAACACTGAAGCTTTCTTT.

The gene calls are TRBV6-1 and TRBJ1-2; D perhaps matches TRBD1 (6 bases). This CDR3 is built from 14 residues. Between the trimmed V and J ends, which lost 3 bases and 4 bases, there was a span of 12 bases. Germline V gene lookup returns CDR1 MNHNS and CDR2 SASEGT. The CDR3 here is CASSEVGGLYGYTF. Here the CDR3 DNA reads TGTGCCAGCAGTGAGGTTGGGGGCCTCTATGGCTACACCTTC.

This chain connects TRBV27 to TRBJ2-3, with 7 bases lining up with TRBD2. Trimming removed 4 bases from V and 0 bases from J; junction bases left unmatched: 7. The germline CDR1 and CDR2 sequences are MNHEY and SMNVEV (reference sequence). This CDR3 is 16 amino acids long. The CDR3 DNA sequence: TGTGCCAGCAGTTCCTTCTCGCGGGGGAGCACAGATACGCAGTATTTT. It specifies CASSSFSRGSTDTQYF.

This chain connects TRBV6-4 to TRBJ2-3, with unresolved D. Per germline, CDR1 MRHNA and CDR2 SNTAGT. Trimming removed 3 bases from V and 3 bases from J, with 7 bases in between. This CDR3 region has 13 residues. CDR3 DNA: TGTGCCAGCAGTGAAGGAGCGACAGATACGCAGTATTTT. Translated, it gives CASSEGATDTQYF.

The rearrangement joins TRBV6-1 to TRBJ2-3; 11 bases map to TRBD2. CDR1 is MNHNS and CDR2 is SASEGT in the germline V gene. The CDR3 length is 15 residues. The junction had 7 bases not matched to a gene; V was cut back by 7 bases and J by 4 bases. The CDR3 region is CASIRLAGSADTQYF. The CDR3 region has the DNA TGTGCCAGCATTCGACTAGCGGGAAGTGCAGATACGCAGTATTTT.

The CDR3 DNA sequence: TGTGCCACCAGCAGTGCGACAGGGTCGAAGTACTTC. Translation gives CATSSATGSKYF. The gene calls are TRBV15 and TRBJ2-7; 7 bases agree with TRBD1. Germline CDR1 is LNHNV and CDR2 is YYDKDF (reference sequence). This CDR3 spans 12 amino acids. Losses at the gene ends were 3 bases for V and 11 bases for J; bases not matched to a gene: 7. Together with reference TRBV15 and TRBJ2-7, the CDR3 gives the full variable domain: DAMVIQNPRYQVTQFGKPVTLSCSQTLNHNVMYWYQQKSSQAPKLLFHYYDKDFNNEADTPDNFQSRRPNTSFCFLDIRSPGLGDTAMYLCATSSATGSKYFGPGTRLTVT.

This chain connects TRBV15 to TRBJ2-3; weak D call: TRBD2 (6 bases). The CDR3 length is 16 residues. The V end lost 5 bases, the J end lost 4 bases, and 19 bases lay between the germline ends. From germline, CDR1 is LNHNV and CDR2 YYDKDF (reference sequence). CDR3 sequence reads: CATSVGAGREADTQYF. The CDR3 region has the DNA TGTGCCACCAGCGTCGGGGCGGGAAGGGAGGCAGATACGCAGTATTTT.

The chain uses TRBV14 and TRBJ1-2, with 7 bases aligning to TRBD1. V lost 3 bases and J lost 1; bases outside the gene matches: 5. Germline V gives CDR1 SGHDN, CDR2 FVKESK. The CDR3 consists of 15 residues. The CDR3 bases are TGTGCCAGCAGCCACTACAGGGGTCGTAACTATGGCTACACCTTC. This encodes CASSHYRGRNYGYTF.

The chain has TRBV6-5 and TRBJ1-3; no definite D call. The germline V gene has CDR1 MNHEY and CDR2 SVGAGI. This CDR3 contains 14 residues. Between the trimmed V and J ends, which lost 2 bases and 4 bases, there was a span of 9 bases. In nucleotides, the CDR3 is TGTGCCAGCAGTTACACCAGCGACGGAAACACCATATATTTT. Its translation is CASSYTSDGNTIYF.

This rearrangement joins TRBV7-2 to TRBJ2-1; maybe TRBD2 (6 bases). The CDR3 is 13 residues long. Trimming pared 1 base from V and 9 bases from J, leaving 10 bases between. Per germline, CDR1 SGHTA and CDR2 FQGNSA. DNA of the CDR3: TGTGCCAGCAGCTTAGGACGGGAGCTTGAGCAGTTCTTC. Protein: CASSLGRELEQFF. Based on the CDR3 plus reference TRBV7-2 and TRBJ2-1, the full variable domain is GAGVSQSPSNKVTEKGKDVELRCDPISGHTALYWYRQSLGQGLEFLIYFQGNSAPDKSGLPSDRFSAERTGGSVSTLTIQRTQQEDSAVYLCASSLGRELEQFFGPGTRLTVL.

V is TRBV7-9 and J is TRBJ2-7, with D tentatively TRBD1 (5 bases). The length of the CDR3 is 15 residues. V dropped 1 base and J dropped 3 bases, with 13 bases sitting between them. CDR1 is SEHNR, CDR2 FQNEAQ, per germline (reference sequence). The CDR3 loop reads CASSLESGGHYEQYF. The CDR3 nucleotides are TGTGCCAGCAGCTTAGAGTCGGGCGGACACTACGAGCAGTACTTC.

The chain couples TRBV4-1 to TRBJ2-1; D is perhaps TRBD2 (5 bases). Trimming took off 1 base at V and 8 bases at J, with 15 bases between the two ends. Germline CDR1 MGHRA, CDR2 YSYEKL. This CDR3 has 15 residues. Here the CDR3 reads CASSQVGLPGDEQFF. CDR3 DNA sequence: TGCGCCAGCAGCCAAGTCGGGCTCCCCGGGGATGAGCAGTTCTTC.

The J gene is TRBJ2-3, the V gene TRBV23-1; 9 bases agree with TRBD2. TRBV23-1 is recorded as an ORF, its role being uncertain. The CDR3 is made up of 14 amino acids. J gave up 0 bases and V 6 bases, and 1 base lay outside the gene matches. CDR3: CASRTSGSTDTQYF. DNA of the CDR3: TGCGCCAGCAGGACTAGCGGCAGCACAGATACGCAGTATTTT.

The chain is built from TRBV18 and TRBJ1-5; D might be TRBD1 (5 bases). V was cut by 3 bases and J by 5 bases, with 14 bases left in between. In germline, CDR1 is KGHSH, CDR2 LQKENI. The CDR3 consists of 15 residues. The CDR3 DNA reads as TGTGCCAGCTCACCGGTCTTCAGGGAGGATCAGCCCCAGCATTTT. Its protein product is CASSPVFREDQPQHF.

V and J are TRBV4-1 and TRBJ1-2; unclear D gene. With 4 bases removed from V and 2 bases from J, the gap between germline ends came to 23 bases. The CDR3 has 18 residues. Germline V gene lookup returns CDR1 MGHRA and CDR2 YSYEKL. The CDR3 reads CASSPHPQTNLLNYGYTF. The DNA of the CDR3 is TGCGCCAGCAGCCCCCACCCACAGACCAACCTTCTAAACTATGGCTACACCTTC.

The J gene is TRBJ2-5, the V gene TRBV5-6; D not certain. The CDR3 is made up of 15 amino acids. Germline CDR1 reads SGHDT; CDR2 reads YYEEEE. V lost 5 bases, J lost 2 bases, and 16 bases lay in between. The CDR3 spells CASRPVGAVQETQYF. The CDR3 bases are TGTGCCAGCAGGCCAGTGGGCGCCGTTCAAGAGACCCAGTACTTC. The entire variable domain, with the rest obtained from reference TRBV5-6 and TRBJ2-5, is as follows: DAGVTQSPTHLIKTRGQQVTLRCSPKSGHDTVSWYQQALGQGPQFIFQYYEEEERQRGNFPDRFSGHQFPNYSSELNVNALLLGDSALYLCASRPVGAVQETQYFGPGTRLLVL.

This sequence joins TRBV18 and TRBJ1-3, with D unresolved. CDR3 length: 16 amino acids. The germline V gene encodes CDR1 KGHSH and CDR2 LQKENI. Trimming pared 0 bases from V and 0 bases from J, leaving 9 bases between. The CDR3 nucleotides read TGTGCCAGCTCACCACCGGCCGCCTTCTCTGGAAACACCATATATTTT. This codes for CASSPPAAFSGNTIYF.

This chain connects TRBV11-2 to TRBJ2-5; 9 bases agree with TRBD2. The trim removed 2 bases at V and 0 bases at J, leaving 1 base unmatched. Germline assignment: CDR1 SGHAT and CDR2 FQNNGV. The CDR3 covers 15 residues. The CDR3 spells CASSLRLADQETQYF. The CDR3, as DNA: TGTGCCAGCAGCTTACGACTAGCGGACCAAGAGACCCAGTACTTC.

This clone was detected once. The rearrangement links TRBV30 to TRBJ1-1, with 8 positions matching TRBD1. CDR1 and CDR2 (germline): GTSNPN, SVGIG (reference sequence). The trim removed 5 bases at V and 0 bases at J, leaving 2 bases unmatched. The CDR3 is made up of 13 amino acids. The chain's CDR3 is CAWAQGVNTEAFF. DNA for the CDR3: TGTGCCTGGGCACAGGGGGTGAACACTGAAGCTTTCTTT.

The count of this clone is one. V is TRBV18 and J is TRBJ2-7; no firm D call. Trimming cost V 6 bases and J 3 bases, with 12 bases left between them. Germline V gene data show CDR1 as KGHSH and CDR2 as LQKENI. There are 13 residues in the CDR3. The DNA for the CDR3 is TGTGCCAGCTCTCTCGATGGAGACTACGAGCAGTACTTC. The encoded protein is CASSLDGDYEQYF. Filled out from reference TRBV18 and TRBJ2-7, the complete variable domain reads NAGVMQNPRHLVRRRGQEARLRCSPMKGHSHVYWYRQLPEEGLKFMVYLQKENIIDESGMPKERFSAEFPKEGPSILRIQQVVRGDSAAYFCASSLDGDYEQYFGPGTRLTVT.

The chain recombines TRBV10-3 with TRBJ1-2; 7 bases align to TRBD1. Germline V gene sequence: CDR1 ENHRY, CDR2 SYGVKD. The V segment lost 4 bases and the J segment 3 bases; nucleotides outside the gene matches: 8. The CDR3 is 15 amino acids. CDR3 protein: CAISAPDRSDYGYTF. The CDR3 nucleotides read TGTGCCATCAGTGCCCCGGACAGGTCAGACTATGGCTACACCTTC.

This chain joins TRBV28 and TRBJ1-4; D might be TRBD1 (6 bases). V shed 3 bases and J shed 8 bases, with 13 bases lying between them. This CDR3 has 14 amino acids. The germline V gene encodes CDR1 MDHEN and CDR2 SYDVKM. The CDR3 loop reads CASSLRGYKEKLFF. The CDR3 DNA sequence: TGTGCCAGCAGTTTGAGGGGGTACAAAGAAAAACTGTTTTTT.

This chain links TRBV11-1 with TRBJ1-5, with D tentatively TRBD1 (5 bases). The CDR3 is made up of 14 amino acids. Trimming cost V 5 bases and J 4 bases, with 12 bases left between them. Germline V lookup: CDR1 SGHAT, CDR2 FQDESV (reference sequence). CDR3 nucleotides: TGTGCCAGCAGCCCTTCCGACAGAAATCAGCCCCAGCATTTT. Protein: CASSPSDRNQPQHF.